These 32 T cell receptor beta chains came from one sample sequenced in a study of cytomegalovirus exposure and HLA in healthy donors. Researchers ran the PCR with 60 Vbeta and 13 Jbeta primers. Sequenced by immunoSEQ multiplex PCR; TCRdb stores in-frame clones only, minus some. The table includes more than 110,000 clones, 80% detected once. What was sequenced was PBMCs. The receptors were sampled from a male donor in good health and CMV-seronegative.

The rearrangement joins TRBV19 to TRBJ2-5, with 8 bases aligning to TRBD1. J was trimmed by 4 bases and V by 6 bases; bases with no gene match: 13. This CDR3 is 16 amino acids long. CDR1 is LNHDA and CDR2 is SQIVND in the germline V gene (reference sequence). In DNA form, the CDR3 reads TGTGCCAGTAGCCACGGGGGATCGACAGGGGTAGAGACCCAGTACTTC. Translating it yields CASSHGGSTGVETQYF.

The rearrangement joins TRBV10-3 to TRBJ2-2; D possibly corresponds to TRBD1 (5 bases). The V gene's germline CDR1 is ENHRY and CDR2 SYGVKD. The length of the CDR3 is 13 residues. The ends were cut back, 11 bases at V and 2 bases at J, with 12 bases in the middle. The CDR3, as DNA: TGTGCCTCTAAGACAGACAACACCGGGGAGCTGTTTTTT. It translates to CASKTDNTGELFF.

V is TRBV7-2 and J is TRBJ1-5; D is undetermined. The V end was cut by 3 bases, the J end by 6 bases, with 15 bases between. This CDR3 spans 15 amino acids. Germline V lookup: CDR1 SGHTA, CDR2 FQGNSA. CDR3 DNA sequence: TGTGCCAGCAGCTTCATGACCGGGTTAGCTCAGCCCCAGCATTTT. This gives the protein CASSFMTGLAQPQHF.

The chain joins TRBV4-1 to TRBJ2-7; 8 nucleotides align to TRBD2. The CDR3 consists of 14 residues. Germline V gives CDR1 MGHRA, CDR2 YSYEKL. V shed 7 bases, J shed 4 bases, and the junction held 9 bases outside the gene matches. CDR3 nucleotide sequence: TGCGCCAGCAAGAGACCGGGACTAGAGTACGAGCAGTACTTC. As protein: CASKRPGLEYEQYF.

This clone was found a few times. The chain employs TRBV7-9 and TRBJ1-2; no clear D. The CDR3 length is 12 residues. CDR1 and CDR2 (germline): SEHNR, FQNEAQ (reference sequence). V lost 3 bases and J lost 0, with 2 bases in between. This chain's CDR3 is CASSFTNYGYTF. The CDR3 coding sequence is TGTGCCAGCAGCTTTACTAACTATGGCTACACCTTC.

This clone turned up a few times. The rearrangement joins TRBV10-3 to TRBJ1-3; D is perhaps TRBD1 (5 bases). With 11 bases removed from V and 7 bases from J, the gap between germline ends came to 15 bases. CDR1 and CDR2 from the germline V gene are ENHRY and SYGVKD. The CDR3 spans 12 residues. The CDR3 region has the DNA TGTGCCTCACTTGCCGGGGGTAACACCATATATTTT. This encodes CASLAGGNTIYF.

The V gene is TRBV28, the J gene TRBJ2-7, with D perhaps matching TRBD2 (7 bases). Germline CDR1 reads MDHEN; CDR2 reads SYDVKM. This CDR3 is built from 16 residues. V lost 2 bases to trimming and J lost 3 bases, with 17 bases between them. Here the CDR3 DNA reads TGTGCCAGCAGTTTAGGGAGGGCGGCCAGGGGCTACGAGCAGTACTTC. Protein: CASSLGRAARGYEQYF. The whole variable domain, filled in from reference TRBV28 and TRBJ2-7, reads DVKVTQSSRYLVKRTGEKVFLECVQDMDHENMFWYRQDPGLGLRLIYFSYDVKMKEKGDIPEGYSVSREKKERFSLILESASTNQTSMYLCASSLGRAARGYEQYFGPGTRLTVT.

The chain employs TRBV30 and TRBJ1-1; 7 bases map to TRBD1. The CDR3 consists of 16 residues. V shed 1 base, J shed 3 bases, and the junction held 11 bases outside the gene matches. The germline gives CDR1 GTSNPN, CDR2 SVGIG (reference sequence). The chain's CDR3 is CAWSGGRGIRDTEAFF. DNA for the CDR3: TGTGCCTGGAGTGGGGGCAGGGGGATTAGGGACACTGAAGCTTTCTTT.

This clone has only a few counts. This chain uses TRBV10-2 with TRBJ2-4, with 8 positions matching TRBD2. This CDR3 has 15 residues. In germline, CDR1 is WSHSY, CDR2 SAAADI. Losses at the gene ends were 6 bases for V and 8 bases for J; bases not matched to a gene: 12. CDR3: CASRAFERGKDIQYF. The CDR3 region has the DNA TGCGCCAGCAGAGCCTTTGAGCGGGGGAAGGACATTCAGTACTTC.

The gene calls are TRBV7-9 and TRBJ1-2; D possibly corresponds to TRBD1 (6 bases). This CDR3 has 13 residues. Trimming stripped 2 bases from V and 4 bases from J, with 8 bases between. Germline-derived CDR1 and CDR2 are SEHNR and FQNEAQ (reference sequence). The CDR3 sequence is CASSLKQGYGYTF. The CDR3 DNA reads TGTGCCAGCAGCTTAAAACAGGGCTATGGCTACACCTTC.

The chain employs TRBV27 and TRBJ1-2; 8 bases map to TRBD1. V was clipped by 5 bases and J by 9 bases; unmatched bases: 8. The V gene's germline CDR1 is MNHEY and CDR2 SMNVEV (reference sequence). This CDR3 region has 13 residues. The CDR3 region is CASSPDRAGRYTF. DNA of the CDR3: TGTGCCAGCAGTCCGGACAGGGCGGGTCGCTACACCTTC.

The CDR3 reads CASKEGAGYEQFF. CDR3 bases: TGTGCCAGCAAGGAGGGGGCGGGTTATGAGCAGTTCTTC. V gene TRBV28 combines with J gene TRBJ2-1; D possibly corresponds to TRBD1 (7 bases). V lost 7 bases and J 8 bases, leaving 15 bases between the germline ends. CDR3 size: 13 residues. Germline V gene sequence: CDR1 MDHEN, CDR2 SYDVKM.

About this clone: Compared with germline, one end of the junction differs, possibly owing to a read error. The rearrangement uses TRBV7-3 and TRBJ2-2; TRBD2 aligns across 8 bases. The CDR3 covers 16 residues. Germline CDR1 and CDR2: SGHTA and FQGTGA. CDR3 coding DNA: TGTGCCACCAGCTGGGGCGGGGGGACGAACACCGGGGAGCTGTTTTTT. Protein sequence: CATSWGGGTNTGELFF. Complete variable domain (other parts from reference TRBV7-3 and TRBJ2-2): GAGVSQTPSNKVTEKGKYVELRCDPISGHTALYWYRQSLGQGPEFLIYFQGTGAADDSGLPNDRFFAVRPEGSVSTLKIQRTERGDSAVYLCATSWGGGTNTGELFFGEGSRLTVL.

The chain combines TRBV5-4 with TRBJ2-5; TRBD1 matches 10 bases. The CDR3 spans 15 residues. CDR1 SGHNT and CDR2 YYREEE come from the germline V gene (reference sequence). The V gene end was trimmed by 6 bases and the J gene end by 0 bases; junction bases not matched to a gene: 5. The CDR3 bases are TGTGCCAGCAACCGGGACAGGGGTCACCAAGAGACCCAGTACTTC. The encoded protein is CASNRDRGHQETQYF.

This clone has just a few counts. The chain joins TRBV18 to TRBJ1-1, with 9 bases identical to TRBD1. Per the germline V gene, CDR1 is KGHSH and CDR2 is LQKENI. This CDR3 has 14 amino acids. With 6 bases clipped from V and 5 bases from J, the junction kept 7 bases outside the gene matches. The CDR3 here is CASSLDRGSTEAFF. As DNA, the CDR3 is TGTGCCAGCTCGCTCGACAGGGGGAGTACTGAAGCTTTCTTT.

This clone has just one count. The V gene is TRBV21-1, the J gene TRBJ1-5; no DNA check was done on the table's D call, TRBD1. TRBV21-1 is a recognized pseudogene. This CDR3 comprises 16 residues. The CDR3 spells CASSGPPGQSNQPQHF. The CDR3 DNA follows: TGTGCCAGCAGCGGCCCGCCGGGACAAAGCAATCAGCCCCAGCATTTT.

The rearrangement uses TRBV30 and TRBJ1-2, with D perhaps TRBD1 (5 bases). The V and J ends lost 5 bases and 9 bases respectively, with 22 bases between them. CDR3 length equals 14 residues. Germline-derived CDR1 and CDR2 are GTSNPN and SVGIG (reference sequence). The CDR3 sequence: CAWGPGTAAGRYTF. The CDR3 DNA is TGTGCCTGGGGCCCCGGGACTGCCGCGGGCCGCTACACCTTC.

The V call is TRBV5-5, the J call TRBJ2-7, with 9 bases that match TRBD1. This CDR3 has 15 residues. J lost 3 bases, V lost 4 bases, and 8 bases had no gene match. CDR1 SGHKS and CDR2 YYEKEE come from the germline V gene (reference sequence). Here the CDR3 DNA reads TGTGCCAGCAGCACCGGGGGACAGGGCTACTACGAGCAGTACTTC. It is translated as CASSTGGQGYYEQYF.

The chain couples TRBV18 to TRBJ1-1; tentatively, D is TRBD1 (5 bases). V was shortened by 11 bases and J by 4 bases, with 17 bases between the two germline ends. The CDR3 sequence is 13 residues long. Germline loops: CDR1 KGHSH, CDR2 LQKENI. In DNA form, the CDR3 reads TGTGCCGGAGCAGGGCTGTCGGGCACTGAAGCTTTCTTT. As protein: CAGAGLSGTEAFF.

V is TRBV7-9 and J is TRBJ1-2, with D perhaps matching TRBD1 (5 bases). The CDR3 covers 15 residues. Trimming took off 5 bases at V and 5 bases at J, with 18 bases between the two ends. Germline lookup yields CDR1 SEHNR and CDR2 FQNEAQ (reference sequence). CDR3 nucleotide sequence: TGTGCCAGCAGCCGAAGGGGCTTGGAAGATTATGGCTACACCTTC. This encodes CASSRRGLEDYGYTF. Together with reference TRBV7-9 and TRBJ1-2, the CDR3 gives the full variable domain: DTGVSQNPRHKITKRGQNVTFRCDPISEHNRLYWYRQTLGQGPEFLTYFQNEAQLEKSRLLSDRFSAERPKGSFSTLEIQRTEQGDSAMYLCASSRRGLEDYGYTFGSGTRLTVV.

This clone was counted once. CDR3 residues: CASSLLEGYGYTF. For the CDR3, the DNA is TGTGCCAGCAGTTTATTGGAGGGCTATGGCTACACCTTC. The chain employs TRBV27 and TRBJ1-2; no definite D call. Trimming took off 1 base at V and 4 bases at J, with 7 bases between the two ends. This CDR3 region has 13 residues. Germline V gene lookup returns CDR1 MNHEY and CDR2 SMNVEV (reference sequence).

The V and J genes are TRBV7-8 and TRBJ2-7; 9 nucleotides line up with TRBD1. Trimming at V came to 1 base and at J to 4 bases, leaving 2 bases not matched to a gene. Per the germline V gene, CDR1 is SGHVS and CDR2 is FQNEAQ. The CDR3 has 14 residues. The CDR3 DNA follows: TGTGCCAGCAGCTTAGGACAGGGGGTATACGAGCAGTACTTC. Translated, it gives CASSLGQGVYEQYF.

This chain links TRBV6-5 with TRBJ2-1; maybe TRBD2 (5 bases). The CDR3 extends over 13 amino acids. The germline V gene encodes CDR1 MNHEY and CDR2 SVGAGI. V lost 6 bases and J 6 bases, leaving 12 bases between the germline ends. The CDR3 bases are TGTGCCAGCAGCTCGGGGAGAGGCAATGAGCAGTTCTTC. It encodes CASSSGRGNEQFF.

A note on this clone: A read error may produce the germline difference seen at one junction end. The CDR3 protein is CASSPGGTSIDTQYF. CDR3 nucleotide sequence: TGTGCCAGCAGTCCCGGCGGGACTAGCATAGATACGCAGTATTTT. This chain joins TRBV7-2 and TRBJ2-3; 9 positions match TRBD2. This CDR3 is built from 15 residues. The germline V gene has CDR1 SGHTA and CDR2 FQGNSA.

The V call is TRBV9, the J call TRBJ1-1, with D possibly matching TRBD1 (6 bases). Trimming left V 1 base short and J 3 bases short, with 10 bases between. The germline V gene has CDR1 SGDLS and CDR2 YYNGEE. There are 14 residues in the CDR3. The chain's CDR3 is CASSVRTEHTEAFF. CDR3 in DNA: TGTGCCAGCAGCGTAAGGACAGAACACACTGAAGCTTTCTTT.

This chain joins TRBV5-6 and TRBJ1-2; D is ambiguous. The CDR3 runs 13 residues. Germline CDR1 and CDR2: SGHDT and YYEEEE. Between the trimmed V and J ends, which lost 1 base and 8 bases, there was a span of 12 bases. CDR3 sequence reads: CASSLPDLGGYTF. In nucleotides, the CDR3 is TGTGCCAGCAGCTTGCCGGACTTGGGCGGCTACACCTTC.

V and J are TRBV9 and TRBJ1-5, with D possibly being TRBD1 (5 bases). The CDR3 is 15 amino acids. Trimming removed 3 bases from V and 5 bases from J, with 15 bases in between. The germline V gene encodes CDR1 SGDLS and CDR2 YYNGEE. The CDR3 here is CASSAQGRKDQPQHF. CDR3 coding DNA: TGTGCCAGCAGCGCTCAGGGCAGGAAAGATCAGCCCCAGCATTTT.

The genes are TRBV28 and TRBJ2-7, with D possibly being TRBD1 (7 bases). Germline assignment: CDR1 MDHEN and CDR2 SYDVKM. The V and J ends lost 6 bases and 0 bases respectively, with 18 bases between them. This CDR3 is built from 16 residues. CDR3 region: CASRQGEAYLSYEQYF. As DNA, the CDR3 is TGTGCCAGCAGGCAGGGGGAGGCGTACCTCTCCTACGAGCAGTACTTC.

The CDR3 region is CASSLPAGGATGELFF. The CDR3 bases are TGTGCCAGCAGCTTGCCGGCCGGCGGGGCGACCGGGGAGCTGTTTTTT. The chain carries TRBV5-4 and TRBJ2-2; maybe TRBD2 (6 bases). The CDR3 runs to 16 residues. V lost 1 base and J 5 bases, leaving 15 bases between the germline ends. Germline lookup yields CDR1 SGHNT and CDR2 YYREEE (reference sequence).

As for this clone: The junction and the germline gene differ at one end; a read error may be behind it. This chain links TRBV6-1 with TRBJ1-3; no definite D call. The germline CDR1 and CDR2 sequences are MNHNS and SASEGT. The CDR3 is 14 residues long. The CDR3: CASSEDRTRNIIYF. The CDR3 coding sequence is TGTGCCAGCAGTGAAGACCGTACAAGAAACATCATATATTTT.

The chain links TRBV12-5 to TRBJ2-1; 7 nucleotides match TRBD1. V shed 5 bases and J 2 bases; nucleotides not matched to a gene: 6. The CDR3 runs 15 residues. Germline V gene sequence: CDR1 LGHNT, CDR2 FRNRAP. The CDR3 DNA is TGTGCTAGTGGTCCTACAGGGGAGACCTACAATGAGCAGTTCTTC. Translation gives CASGPTGETYNEQFF. The variable domain in full, completed from reference TRBV12-5 and TRBJ2-1, reads DARVTQTPRHKVTEMGQEVTMRCQPILGHNTVFWYRQTMMQGLELLAYFRNRAPLDDSGMPKDRFSAEMPDATLATLKIQPSEPRDSAVYFCASGPTGETYNEQFFGPGTRLTVL.

DNA for the CDR3: TGTGCCAGCAGTTTTAGCTTTGAAGCTTTCTTT. It yields the protein CASSFSFEAFF. The rearrangement uses TRBV28 and TRBJ1-1; D unresolved. Germline CDR1 reads MDHEN; CDR2 reads SYDVKM. The CDR3 spans 11 residues. Trimming took 3 bases from V and 7 from J, leaving 6 bases between them.